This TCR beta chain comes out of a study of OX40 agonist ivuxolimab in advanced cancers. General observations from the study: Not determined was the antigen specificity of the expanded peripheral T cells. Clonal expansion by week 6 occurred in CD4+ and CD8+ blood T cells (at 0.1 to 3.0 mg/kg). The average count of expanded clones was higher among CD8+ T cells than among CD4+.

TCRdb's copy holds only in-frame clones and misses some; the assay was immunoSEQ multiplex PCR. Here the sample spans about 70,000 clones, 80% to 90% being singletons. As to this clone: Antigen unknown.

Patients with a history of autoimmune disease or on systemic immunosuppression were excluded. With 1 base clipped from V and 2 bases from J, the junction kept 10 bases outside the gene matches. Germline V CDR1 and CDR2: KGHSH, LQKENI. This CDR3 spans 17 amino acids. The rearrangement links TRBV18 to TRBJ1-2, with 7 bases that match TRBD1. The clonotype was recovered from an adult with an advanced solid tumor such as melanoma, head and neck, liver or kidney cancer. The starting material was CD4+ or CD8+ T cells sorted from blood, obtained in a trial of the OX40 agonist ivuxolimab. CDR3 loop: CASSPLVLQDRNYGYTF. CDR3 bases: TGTGCCAGCTCACCACTCGTCCTTCAGGACAGGAACTATGGCTACACCTTC.